This T cell receptor beta chain is from a study of blood T cells in healthy people across ages. Broader study findings: Diversity of TCR beta correlated strongly with naive T cell percentage.

The use of a sample-barcoded 5' primer and a J-beta primer mix characterized a second PCR of roughly 6 to 11 cycles. TCRdb redid the calling of the 5' RACE reads with MiXCR, one entry per CDR3 protein. The sample consists of about 930,000 distinct CDR3 sequences, almost 30% of them appearing once. V trimming: 5 bases; J trimming: 0 bases; junction bases outside the gene matches: 6. CDR1 is SEHNR and CDR2 is FQNEAQ in the germline V gene (reference sequence). The CDR3 runs 16 residues. This clonotype has ten or more counts. Its antigen remains unidentified. In addition, the sample was reused for a study of T cells of mothers and their children. This second study says: Each mother yielded more than 8 million TCR beta CDR3 reads. Each child yielded several million reads.

Specimen: blood. The chain employs TRBV7-9 and TRBJ2-4, with 8 bases lining up with TRBD1. This TCR was sampled from a woman in her thirties or forties in good health. The CDR3 loop reads CASSPTGQVAKNIQYF. CDR3 bases: TGTGCCAGCAGCCCAACGGGACAGGTAGCCAAAAACATTCAGTACTTC.